This is a list of T cell receptor beta chains from one sample in a study of breast tumors, draining lymph nodes, adjacent tissues. One entry per CDR3 protein results from TCRdb running MiXCR on the multiplex PCR reads. The sample includes some 31,000 distinct CDR3 sequences, less than 65% of them seen just once. The specimen was breast tumor tissue. All receptors derive from a female donor with breast cancer. Some clones in this sample may be carry-over from other donors' samples. The CDR3 runs from the conserved cysteine through the conserved F or W.

V gene	J gene	CDR3 length	CDR3 protein
TRBV6-1	TRBJ2-3	15	CASKQQGVSTDTQYF
TRBV20-1	TRBJ1-4	16	CSASQRTGTFNEKLFF
TRBV5-1	TRBJ2-5	14	CASSFQQPQETQYF
TRBV20-1	TRBJ2-7	12	CSAGPPDYEQYF
TRBV30	TRBJ2-5	11	CAWNRGETQYF
TRBV12-3/TRBV12-4	TRBJ1-5	15	CASSFRPEGNQPQHF
TRBV15	TRBJ1-6	20	CATSRDRKVRRDPHNSPLHF
TRBV20-1	TRBJ1-2	14	CSAGDRPAFYGYTF
TRBV24-1	TRBJ2-5	14	CATSDPQGVETQYF
TRBV2	TRBJ1-3	14	CASRADRVADTIYF
TRBV7-9	TRBJ2-1	17	CASSSYHDRGFRNEQFF
TRBV4-1	TRBJ1-2	13	CASSHRGGYGYTF
TRBV10-3	TRBJ2-2	13	CAIEEKNAGELFF
TRBV6-5	TRBJ2-5	17	CASSYSAGDRGRETQYF
TRBV10-3	TRBJ2-5	15	CAISESGQVQETQYF
TRBV11-2	TRBJ2-7	12	CASRGPVYEQYF
TRBV2	TRBJ1-5	17	CASAAIPVGNSNQPQHF